This TCR beta chain was sequenced for a study of beta chain features in type 1 diabetes. Cell sorting via CD45RO/CCR7/CD25/CD127/CD95/CD27 was performed to obtain CD4+ naive, central memory, regulatory and stem cell-like memory cells. Broader study findings: In type 1 diabetes patients, VDJ junctions had fewer insertions; deletions at these junctions were more frequent. Over-representation of high TCR-expressing cells was a possible consequence of cDNA sequencing. The naive, central memory and Treg TCRB repertoires showed an apparent similarity that was greater among patients than among healthy donors. All four CD4+ subsets of Type 1 diabetes patients contained TCRB CDR3s that were moderately but significantly shorter.

TCRB transcripts that were expressed got sequenced, as all of the isolated RNA had been reverse transcribed. Produced via immunoSEQ multiplex PCR; TCRdb's table is partial and in-frame only. There are around 250,000 clones in the sample; approximately 15% occur only once, and 0.019% lies in the top ten. On this clone itself: What it recognizes is unknown.

Sequencing used naive CD4+ T cells from blood. The TCR was taken from a man in his thirties or forties with type 1 diabetes.

CDR3 coding DNA: TGTGCCAGCAGTTCCCCGGACAGGAGCTACGAGCAGTACTTC. It encodes CASSSPDRSYEQYF. The chain has TRBV6-6 and TRBJ2-7; 7 bases are a match to TRBD1. The germline gives CDR1 MNHNY, CDR2 SVGAGI (reference sequence). Unmatched junction bases numbered 6, after V lost 4 bases and J lost 3 bases. There are 14 residues in the CDR3.